This T cell receptor beta chain was sequenced for a study of identical twins. Addition of a universal primer site occurred through template switching, and cDNA carried unique molecular identifiers. Each CDR3 protein gets one entry after TCRdb re-called the 5' RACE reads with MiXCR. Among some 630,000 distinct CDR3 sequences listed, under 8.5% were seen once. This clonotype was counted a few times. What it binds is unknown. Given a much more abundant clone one base away, this may be a read error. Notes on the study in general: The study found that models underestimated out-of-frame TCR alpha sharing in monozygotic twins. Insertions were reduced in abundant cord blood beta clonotypes but not in memory repertoires.

CDR1 is ENHRY, CDR2 SYGVKD, per germline. The CDR3 is made up of 13 amino acids. Trimming pared 3 bases from V and 3 bases from J, leaving 3 bases between. This sample was shared with a second study, whose subject was yellow fever vaccine responses in identical twins.

The receptor comes from a young woman in good health. This rearrangement joins TRBV10-3 to TRBJ2-6, with no clear D. The sample consisted of PBMCs. Here the CDR3 reads CAISEGGANVLTF. CDR3 coding DNA: TGTGCCATCAGTGAAGGTGGGGCCAACGTCCTGACTTTC.